Listed here is a single TCR beta chain. Its antigen remains undetermined. The entry originates in a study of cytomegalovirus exposure and HLA in healthy donors (TCRdb year 2017). With respect to the entire study: According to an earlier analysis of 587 of the donors, about 190 million T cells yielded 100 million or so unique TCR beta sequences and approximately 280 Gb of sequence data. Besides the first cohort of roughly 640 subjects, a separate validation cohort made up of roughly 120 different subjects was used. The study was designed to test whether signatures of past pathogen exposure could be identified by cataloging public T cell receptors. Class I and class II HLA loci were covered by the typing at four-digit resolution. Typing coverage differed by locus: A, B, C, DRB1 and DQB1 were typed in roughly 620-630 donors, DQA1 in about 550, DPA1 in some 600, and DPB1 in just under 480. A later analysis re-examined previously published TCR beta repertoires from over 500 donors and added high-resolution HLA genotyping to investigate patterns of TCR occurrence. Among 300 to 500 genotyped donors of the cohort, an average of approximately 200,000 unique TCR beta nucleotide sequences was sequenced per donor, of which about 19% were non-productive. An earlier analysis of approximately 580 of the donors used high-throughput TCR beta sequencing to judge whether each TCR beta V gene segment behaved as functional or pseudogenic. Because of strong linkage in the cohort, roughly five DR-DQ haplotypes were treated as single units for association and clustering. All discovery cohort repertoires had been generated using a single sequencing platform. The study used immunosequencing to profile the T cell repertoires of under 700 subjects and linked those repertoires to cytomegalovirus serostatus. Among the approximately 420 genotyped donors, 81% belonged to the genetic ancestry cluster associated with self-reported Caucasian donors. Rather than using new phenotypic data, the later analysis identified candidate immune exposures from TCR beta sequences and from how often those sequences occurred across donors. Donor age, sex, ethnicity and CMV serostatus were collected together with the repertoire data. To predict cytomegalovirus infection status, the study brought together high-throughput TCR immunosequencing, statistical association of individual TCRs with disease status, and machine learning. An early release covering about 600 HLA-typed donors comprised about 300 gigabases of sequencing data and tens of millions of unique TCR sequences. A later genetic analysis used genome-wide SNP genotypes for about three fifths of the 666 donors, treating that subset as a discovery cohort.

The library was made by the immunoSEQ multiplex PCR assay. For the multiplex PCR, a mixture combining 60 forward primers for TCR Vbeta segments and 13 reverse primers for TCR Jbeta segments was used. The CDR3 region of rearranged TCR beta genes was amplified from genomic DNA by a multiplex PCR assay. The amplified TCR beta libraries were sequenced on the Illumina HiSeq System as 87-base-pair reads. Concerning the study's data processing: In a later analysis, 77 million or so unique TCR beta chains were counted across the 500 to 850 repertoires, and roughly 10 million of these chains were shared by at least two donors. To remove PCR and sequencing errors, raw reads were error-corrected and collapsed into unique sequences using a nearest-neighbor algorithm that merged closely related sequences. V, D and J gene segments were assigned by aligning CDR3 sequences to IMGT reference sequences. For a sequence to be retained, a match of at least six nucleotides was required to both a V gene segment and a J gene segment. A rearrangement counted as productive if the CDR3 had no stop codons and remained in frame with V and J, and every other rearrangement counted as non-productive. CDR3 was defined by IMGT convention, running from the second conserved V-encoded cysteine to the conserved J-encoded phenylalanine. The earlier analysis of 500 to 750 of the donors excluded any sequence lacking an unambiguous match to a single V gene segment. An earlier analysis of some 610 of the donors called V segments functional above 56.7% productive rearrangements and segregating when the between-donor standard deviation exceeded 5%. A statistical classification framework was developed to diagnose cytomegalovirus status using the catalog of TCR beta chain sequences. In a later analysis, V and J genes were assigned by comparing TCR nucleotide sequences against IMGT/GENE-DB human TR gene sequences. A later analysis assigned CDR3 sequences and most-parsimonious VDJ recombination scenarios with the TCRdist pipeline. In a later analysis, every TCR beta chain was defined by the combination of its CDR3 amino acid sequence and its V-gene family, and reads without a unique V-gene family were dropped. As a way to deal with suspected cross-contamination and a sequencing artifact, a later analysis dropped under 600 nucleotide sequences that were highly shared and had low generation probability. A later analysis calculated a clonal expansion index for each public chain from normalized within-repertoire ranks of inferred template counts. A later analysis computed generation probabilities with a VDJ recombination model fitted to out-of-frame rearrangements, and checked the results against IGoR. Hypergeometric tests were used in a later analysis to score TCR-TCR, TCR-HLA and TCR-CMV co-occurrence, with a repertoire-size bias correction applied to the TCR pairs. To estimate false discovery rates, a later analysis permuted the HLA or CMV assignments 20 times. A later analysis grouped co-occurring TCRs with DBSCAN, adding TCRdist sequence similarity when clustering within HLA-allele-positive subsets. Repertoires with fewer than 30,000 or more than 120,000 public chains, plus five repertoires with anomalous nucleotide sharing, were excluded from co-occurrence clustering. TCRdb obtained this table from immuneACCESS and retained in-frame rearrangements with V and J assigned. These tables miss some clones; where compared with another copy, unresolved V genes account for less than half of the shortfall, and the remainder is unexplained. V and J calls and clone size follow that table, whereas D and trimming were derived from the DNA. The table of this sample itemizes some 130,000 clones. Of the sample, approximately 1.6% is held by the ten largest clones.

In total, approximately 610 healthy bone marrow donors made up the cohort. At the time of sampling, all cohort members were nominally healthy, though unrecorded immune exposures were likely present. The donor was CMV seropositive and belonged to the group of 250 to 350 seropositive cohort members. Each donor provided a peripheral blood sample, and peripheral blood mononuclear cells were used for TCR beta sequencing. Genomic DNA was extracted from the blood cell samples with the Qiagen DNeasy Blood Extraction Kit. The CDR3 measures 17 amino acids from cysteine to phenylalanine. Of the read, only the CDR3 DNA is kept; its 51 bases are in frame from base 1. V sheds 3 bases and J sheds 0 bases, leaving 15 bases between their ends. Via the germline V gene (reference sequence), CDR1 is LNHNV and CDR2 YYDKDF. The paper's findings and limits, for the study overall: A cluster of highly shared sequence variants was judged likely to represent a technical artifact of the sequencing pipeline. In a later genetic analysis, fewer N-insertions in productive TCRs were reported among donors in an Asian-associated ancestry cluster than the roughly 700-donor mean. A further reported finding was that TCR beta sequences accurately predicted the HLA-A and HLA-B alleles for most subjects in the first cohort. According to the authors, the approach could potentially be generalized to other disease states and immunological phenotypes. Across donors, most TCR sequences were observed very rarely, whereas some public TCRs were present in many individuals. In an earlier analysis of 500 to 650 of the donors, most TCR beta V segments appeared in productive rearrangements about 87% or about 30% of the time, broadly matching IMGT annotations. Most CMV-associated TCR beta chains appeared to be HLA-restricted in a later analysis, and the HLA associations seemed to be driven largely by CMV exposure. The cohort was sequenced for TCR beta chains only, and without alpha or paired-chain data the features that could be detected were limited. Linkage disequilibrium might explain the correlated functional status among segregating V segments, but an unknown experimental factor could not be excluded. A later analysis reported that several top co-occurrence clusters appeared linked to parvovirus B19, influenza, CMV and Epstein-Barr virus. In a later genetic analysis, a missense DCLRE1C variant was associated with V-gene and J-gene trimming of TCR beta chains, and the association was replicated in an independent cohort. In the study, some 180 TCR beta chains were listed as associated with cytomegalovirus. Cytomegalovirus status was reported to be diagnosed by the classifier with high specificity and sensitivity in both the original and validation cohorts. At a false discovery rate of 0.05, a later analysis linked 16,951 TCR beta sequences to specific HLA alleles. HLA typing was unavailable for some donors at each locus, so association tests used only the typed subset. In a later analysis, the rate of TCR association differed among HLA loci, with DRB1 alleles having the most associated TCRs and HLA-C alleles having the fewest. Some IMGT-functional V segments, including TRBV6-2 and TRBV6-3, could not be told apart with the 87-base-pair reads, so those segments were excluded. For the cohort, immune exposure information was limited to CMV serostatus. In a later analysis, HLA-associated TCR beta chains showed more clonal expansion and lower generation probabilities than non-associated chains that were equally common. Assigning TCR associations to individual alleles was difficult when HLA alleles, especially DR and DQ, strongly co-occurred. The earlier analysis of a few hundred of the donors excluded about 16 rarely observed V segments, including chromosome 9 orphons, because counts were too low. In vitro tests confirmed that three of the cytomegalovirus-associated TCR beta chains recognize cytomegalovirus antigens. Presence/absence analyses assumed roughly uniform sequencing depth across donors, an assumption that may not hold.

This TCR came from a woman in her forties in good health and CMV-seropositive. The V gene is TRBV15 and the J gene is TRBJ2-1; matching of 6 bases hints at TRBD2 as the D gene. The specimen sequenced was PBMCs. This receptor carries the CDR3 CATSRTWGGGSYNEQFF. The nucleotides read TGTGCCACCAGCAGGACTTGGGGAGGAGGCTCCTACAATGAGCAGTTCTTC.